The 9 T cell receptor beta chains given below trace back to one sample, sequenced in a study of cytomegalovirus exposure and HLA in healthy donors. The repertoire was sequenced with immunoSEQ multiplex PCR; TCRdb's copy has only in-frame clones and lacks some. Of around 190,000 clones in the sample, around 86% were seen once. Material: PBMCs. The receptor set was obtained from a man aged 30-40 years in good health and CMV-seropositive.

This chain uses TRBV6-5 with TRBJ1-1; D remains ambiguous. The CDR3 extends over 13 amino acids. V was pared by 6 bases and J by 1 base, with 9 bases between. Germline values: CDR1 MNHEY, CDR2 SVGAGI. This CDR3 reads CASRMKGNTEAFF. CDR3 nucleotide sequence: TGTGCCAGCAGGATGAAAGGGAACACTGAAGCTTTCTTT.

The chain recombines TRBV27 with TRBJ2-7, with D possibly matching TRBD2 (5 bases). V lost 7 bases and J 4 bases, leaving 11 bases between the germline ends. This CDR3 spans 12 amino acids. Looked up from germline, CDR1 is MNHEY and CDR2 is SMNVEV (reference sequence). DNA of the CDR3: TGTGCCAGCACGGACTCCACATACGAGCAGTACTTC. It translates to CASTDSTYEQYF.

The chain joins TRBV5-1 to TRBJ1-1; weak D call: TRBD1 (5 bases). V lost 3 bases, J lost 1 base, and 16 bases lay in between. Germline CDR1 and CDR2: SGHRS and YFSETQ. The CDR3 covers 16 residues. The CDR3 coding sequence is TGCGCCAGCAGCTGGGATCCCAGGGTAAAGAACACTGAAGCTTTCTTT. Translation: CASSWDPRVKNTEAFF. Complete variable domain (other parts from reference TRBV5-1 and TRBJ1-1): KAGVTQTPRYLIKTRGQQVTLSCSPISGHRSVSWYQQTPGQGLQFLFEYFSETQRNKGNFPGRFSGRQFSNSRSEMNVSTLELGDSALYLCASSWDPRVKNTEAFFGQGTRLTVV.

The V and J genes are TRBV7-8 and TRBJ2-2, with D possibly TRBD2 on 5 matching bases. The germline V gene has CDR1 SGHVS and CDR2 FQNEAQ. This CDR3 contains 15 residues. V lost 3 bases and J 0 bases, leaving 8 bases between the germline ends. CDR3 nucleotides: TGTGCCAGCAGCTTTTGGGGAGCGAACACCGGGGAGCTGTTTTTT. It yields the protein CASSFWGANTGELFF.

The chain has TRBV5-8 and TRBJ2-1; no reliable D call. The V gene lost 0 bases and the J gene lost 2 bases, with 12 bases spanning the gap. Per the germline V gene, CDR1 is SGHTS and CDR2 is YDEGEE. The CDR3 spans 16 residues. This CDR3 is CASSLARIGTYNEQFF. In nucleotides, the CDR3 is TGTGCCAGCAGCTTGGCCCGAATTGGAACCTACAATGAGCAGTTCTTC.

The chain is built from TRBV5-1 and TRBJ1-1; 7 nucleotides match TRBD1. The CDR3 totals 14 residues. Germline V gene lookup returns CDR1 SGHRS and CDR2 YFSETQ. The V gene end was trimmed by 5 bases and the J gene end by 4 bases; junction bases not matched to a gene: 8. In DNA, the CDR3 is TGCGCCAGCAGGCTTGGGCAGGGGGTCACTGAAGCTTTCTTT. Translated, it gives CASRLGQGVTEAFF.

CDR3 sequence: CASSSGTGVGETQYF. The CDR3 region has the DNA TGTGCCAGTAGTAGCGGGACAGGGGTAGGAGAGACCCAGTACTTC. This chain uses TRBV19 with TRBJ2-5; 10 nucleotides agree with TRBD1. Per germline, CDR1 LNHDA and CDR2 SQIVND (reference sequence). The CDR3 runs 15 residues. J lost 4 bases, V lost 4 bases, and 6 bases had no gene match.

The chain recombines TRBV9 with TRBJ2-7, with 12 bases lining up with TRBD1. J lost 6 bases, V lost 4 bases, and 17 bases had no gene match. There are 18 residues in the CDR3. Germline lookup yields CDR1 SGDLS and CDR2 YYNGEE. This chain's CDR3 is CASSRRDRGPPPASEQYF. The CDR3 DNA is TGTGCCAGCAGCCGCCGGGACAGGGGGCCCCCCCCTGCTTCCGAGCAGTACTTC.

The chain uses TRBV7-6 and TRBJ2-1, with D possibly matching TRBD2 (5 bases). The CDR3 spans 13 residues. CDR1 SGHVS and CDR2 FNYEAQ come from the germline V gene. Trimming stripped 3 bases from V and 13 bases from J, with 16 bases between. The chain's CDR3 is CASSFREGGNQFF. DNA of the CDR3: TGTGCCAGCAGCTTTCGGGAAGGTGGCAACCAGTTCTTC. Looking up the rest from reference TRBV7-6 and TRBJ2-1 gives the full variable domain: GAGVSQSPRYKVTKRGQDVALRCDPISGHVSLYWYRQALGQGPEFLTYFNYEAQQDKSGLPNDRFSAERPEGSISTLTIQRTEQRDSAMYRCASSFREGGNQFFGPGTRLTVL.